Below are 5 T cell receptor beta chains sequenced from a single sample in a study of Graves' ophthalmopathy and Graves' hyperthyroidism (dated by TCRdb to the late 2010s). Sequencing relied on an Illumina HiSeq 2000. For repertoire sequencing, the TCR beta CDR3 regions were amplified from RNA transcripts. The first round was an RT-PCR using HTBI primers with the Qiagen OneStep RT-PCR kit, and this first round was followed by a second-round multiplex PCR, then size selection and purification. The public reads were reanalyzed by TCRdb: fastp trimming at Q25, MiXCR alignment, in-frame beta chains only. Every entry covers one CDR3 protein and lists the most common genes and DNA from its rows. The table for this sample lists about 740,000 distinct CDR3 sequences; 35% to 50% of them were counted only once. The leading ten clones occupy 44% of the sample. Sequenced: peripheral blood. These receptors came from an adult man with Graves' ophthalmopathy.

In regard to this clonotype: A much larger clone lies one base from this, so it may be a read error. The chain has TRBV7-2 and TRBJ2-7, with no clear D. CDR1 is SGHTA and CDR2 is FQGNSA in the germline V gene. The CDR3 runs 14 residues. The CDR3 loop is CASSPLGMAYEQCF. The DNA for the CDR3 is TGTGCCAGCAGCCCCCTGGGGATGGCCTACGAGCAGTGCTTC.

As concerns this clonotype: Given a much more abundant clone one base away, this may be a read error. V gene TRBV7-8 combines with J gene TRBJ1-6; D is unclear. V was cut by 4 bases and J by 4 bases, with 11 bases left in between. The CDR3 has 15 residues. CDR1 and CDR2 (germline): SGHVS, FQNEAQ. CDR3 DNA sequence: TGTGCCAGCAGCTCCGGACGCGATTATAATTCACCCCTCCACTTT. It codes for CASSSGRDYNSPLHF.

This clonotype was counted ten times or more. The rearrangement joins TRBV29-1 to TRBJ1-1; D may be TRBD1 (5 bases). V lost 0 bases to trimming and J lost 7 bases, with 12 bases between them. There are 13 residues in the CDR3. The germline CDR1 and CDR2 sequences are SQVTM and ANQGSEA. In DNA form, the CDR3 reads TGCAGCGTTGAAGATGGGCAGGGTGTTGAAGCTTTCTTT. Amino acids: CSVEDGQGVEAFF.

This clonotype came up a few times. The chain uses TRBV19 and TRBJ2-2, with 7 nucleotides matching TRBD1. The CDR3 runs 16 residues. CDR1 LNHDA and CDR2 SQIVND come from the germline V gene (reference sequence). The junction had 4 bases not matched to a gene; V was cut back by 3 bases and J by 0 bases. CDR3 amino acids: CASSIIGGANTGELFF. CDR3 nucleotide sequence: TGTGCCAGTAGTATTATAGGGGGCGCGAACACCGGGGAGCTGTTTTTT. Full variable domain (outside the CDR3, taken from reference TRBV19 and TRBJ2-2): DGGITQSPKYLFRKEGQNVTLSCEQNLNHDAMYWYRQDPGQGLRLIYYSQIVNDFQKGDIAEGYSVSREKKESFPLTVTSAQKNPTAFYLCASSIIGGANTGELFFGEGSRLTVL.

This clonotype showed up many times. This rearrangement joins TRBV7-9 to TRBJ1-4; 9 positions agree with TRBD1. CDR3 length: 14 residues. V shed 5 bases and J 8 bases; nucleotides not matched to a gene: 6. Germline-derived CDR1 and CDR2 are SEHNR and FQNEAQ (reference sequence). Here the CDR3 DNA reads TGTGCCAGCAGCGCCGGACAGGGGTTGGAAAAACTGTTTTTT. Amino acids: CASSAGQGLEKLFF.